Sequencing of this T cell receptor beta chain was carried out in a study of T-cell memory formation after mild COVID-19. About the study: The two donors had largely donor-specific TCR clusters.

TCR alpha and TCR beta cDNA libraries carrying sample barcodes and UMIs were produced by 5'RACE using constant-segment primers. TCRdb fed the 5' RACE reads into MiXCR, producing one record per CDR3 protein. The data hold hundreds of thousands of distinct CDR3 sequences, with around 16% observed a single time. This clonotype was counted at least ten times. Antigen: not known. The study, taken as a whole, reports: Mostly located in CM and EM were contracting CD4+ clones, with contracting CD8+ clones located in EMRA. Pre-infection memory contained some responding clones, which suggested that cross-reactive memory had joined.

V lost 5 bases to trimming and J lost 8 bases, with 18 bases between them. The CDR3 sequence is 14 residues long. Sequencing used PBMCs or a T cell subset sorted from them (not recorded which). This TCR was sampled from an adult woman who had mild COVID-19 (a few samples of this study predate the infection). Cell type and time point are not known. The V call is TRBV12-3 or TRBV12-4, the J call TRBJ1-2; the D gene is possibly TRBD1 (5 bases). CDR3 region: CASSPLRAREGYTF. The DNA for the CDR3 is TGTGCCAGCAGTCCGTTGAGGGCCAGGGAGGGCTACACCTTC.